The 20 T cell receptor beta chains in this list originate from one sample, sequenced in a study of tumor-infiltrating lymphocytes in primary liver carcinoma (dated by TCRdb to about 2017). The sequencer listed for this sample is Illumina HiSeq 2500. Starting from about 500 ng total RNA, TCRbeta-specific cDNA was produced by reverse transcription with a constant-region primer and ProtoScript II reverse transcriptase. Construction of the TCRbeta libraries relied on three nested rounds of multiplex PCR, following a slightly modified ARM-PCR procedure. Each of the first two PCR rounds ran for about 10 cycles using multiplex TRBV1-TRBV30 forward primers together with a Cbeta reverse primer. Using fastp trimming at Q25 and MiXCR clonotype assembly, TCRdb reanalyzed the public sequencing data and kept in-frame beta chains. Each CDR3 protein gets just one entry, which takes the most common genes and DNA from the rows behind it. The sample has 80,000 or so distinct CDR3 sequences on record, 65% to 75% of them singletons. 26% of the sample lies in the top ten.

Total RNA and DNA were co-extracted from around 18-30 mg of bulk tissue with the AllPrep DNA/RNA mini kit, without cell sorting. The source material was tumor-adjacent normal liver tissue. The receptors were sampled from a man aged 40-49 years with primary liver carcinoma and hepatitis B virus infection.

As for this clonotype: A read error is likely, as this CDR3 ends without the conserved phenylalanine or tryptophan. This rearrangement joins TRBV29-1 to TRBJ2-3; D gene unclear. CDR3 length equals 13 residues. V was trimmed by 3 bases and J by 0 bases, leaving 7 bases between them. Germline loops: CDR1 SQVTM, CDR2 ANQGSEA. The CDR3 DNA sequence: TGCAGCGTTGACTTAACTAGCACAGATACGCAGTATTCT. Amino acids: CSVDLTSTDTQYS.

With respect to this clonotype: One end of the junction does not line up with germline, which may come from a read error. V and J are TRBV19 and TRBJ2-5; a weak D match, TRBD1 (6 bases). Germline CDR1 and CDR2: LNHDA and SQIVND (reference sequence). The CDR3 loop spans 16 amino acids. Here the CDR3 DNA reads TGTGCCACTAGTAGTCTCCGGGACACCGGGTCGGAGACCCAGTACTTC. It codes for CATSSLRDTGSETQYF.

This chain joins TRBV9 and TRBJ1-6; a weak D match, TRBD1 (6 bases). V dropped 4 bases and J dropped 6 bases, with 11 bases sitting between them. Germline V lookup: CDR1 SGDLS, CDR2 YYNGEE. This CDR3 has 14 residues. CDR3 DNA: TGTGCCAGCAGCCCGCAACAGGGTAATTCACCCCTCCACTTT. Translated, it gives CASSPQQGNSPLHF. Full variable domain (rest looked up from reference TRBV9 and TRBJ1-6): DSGVTQTPKHLITATGQRVTLRCSPRSGDLSVYWYQQSLDQGLQFLIQYYNGEERAKGNILERFSAQQFPDLHSELNLSSLELGDSALYFCASSPQQGNSPLHFGNGTRLTVT.

The chain is built from TRBV6-2 or TRBV6-3 and TRBJ2-3; D uncertain. The length of the CDR3 is 13 residues. Germline CDR1 and CDR2: MNHEY and SVGEGT. Trimming cost V 10 bases and J 1 base, with 12 bases left between them. Here the CDR3 reads CATMFSRTDTQYF. For the CDR3, the DNA is TGTGCCACTATGTTTTCCCGCACAGATACGCAGTATTTT.

This clonotype was seen repeatedly, ten times or more. The CDR3 sequence: CASSFGTDTQYF. CDR3 in DNA: TGTGCCAGCAGCTTCGGCACAGATACGCAGTATTTT. The chain links TRBV13 to TRBJ2-3; D is uncertain. This CDR3 is built from 12 residues. V was pared by 3 bases and J by 1 base, with 2 bases between. Germline V gene data show CDR1 as PRHDT and CDR2 as FYEKMQ (reference sequence). The full variable domain, with the rest looked up from reference TRBV13 and TRBJ2-3, is AAGVIQSPRHLIKEKRETATLKCYPIPRHDTVYWYQQGPGQDPQFLISFYEKMQSDKGSIPDRFSAQQFSDYHSELNMSSLELGDSALYFCASSFGTDTQYFGPGTRLTVL.

A word on this clonotype: Being one base from a much bigger clone, this may be a read error. CDR3 nucleotides: TGTGCCAGCAGTAGACTAGCCTCCAATGAGCAGCTCTTC. Amino acids: CASSRLASNEQLF. The chain employs TRBV6-5 and TRBJ2-1; 7 bases match TRBD2. The germline gives CDR1 MNHEY, CDR2 SVGAGI. CDR3 size: 13 residues.

A remark on this clonotype: One junction end disagrees with the germline gene, perhaps due to a read error. The rearrangement uses TRBV14 and TRBJ2-1; D possibly corresponds to TRBD2 (5 bases). CDR1 is SGHDN and CDR2 is FVKESK in the germline V gene. This CDR3 region has 15 residues. CDR3 protein: CVSSLRRSSYNEQFF. In nucleotides, the CDR3 is TGTGTCAGCAGCCTACGGAGGAGCTCCTACAATGAGCAGTTCTTC.

There are a few counts of this clonotype. This chain connects TRBV4-1 to TRBJ2-1, with D unclear. V was pared by 2 bases and J by 9 bases, with 20 bases between. Germline V CDR1 and CDR2: MGHRA, YSYEKL. The CDR3 contains 16 residues. In nucleotides, the CDR3 is TGCGCCAGCAGCCAATGTAGCACCGCACGGGTTGGTGAGCAGTTCTTC. It specifies CASSQCSTARVGEQFF.

For this clonotype: A junction boundary mismatches the germline segment, possibly from a read error. The rearrangement uses TRBV16 and TRBJ1-5, with TRBD1 identical over 8 bases. This CDR3 is 15 amino acids long. Germline-derived CDR1 and CDR2 are KGHSY and FQNENV. CDR3 bases: TGCGCCCGCAGCCAATCTCAGGGGGCGAGACAGCCCCAGCATTTT. Protein sequence: CARSQSQGARQPQHF.

In this sample, this clonotype turned up a few times. The V gene is TRBV11-1, the J gene TRBJ2-4, with 10 bases identical to TRBD2. The CDR3 is 17 residues long. Germline CDR1 is SGHAT and CDR2 is FQDESV (reference sequence). Unmatched junction bases numbered 7, after V lost 3 bases and J lost 2 bases. CDR3 DNA: TGTGCCAGCAGCTTTCCTGGGACTAGCGTGACCAAAAACATTCAGTACTTC. Its protein is CASSFPGTSVTKNIQYF.

J is TRBJ2-7 and V is TRBV6-1; TRBD2 agrees at 10 bases. V was clipped by 6 bases and J by 5 bases; unmatched bases: 7. The CDR3 extends over 14 amino acids. Looked up from germline, CDR1 is MNHNS and CDR2 is SASEGT. CDR3 protein: CASSRGTSAHEQYF. The CDR3, as DNA: TGTGCCAGCAGCCGCGGGACTAGCGCCCACGAGCAGTACTTC.

By sample share, this clonotype is medium-sized. J is TRBJ2-7 and V is TRBV6-1; 10 bases line up with TRBD2. Germline loops: CDR1 MNHNS, CDR2 SASEGT. The CDR3 has 14 residues. J was trimmed by 3 bases and V by 4 bases; bases with no gene match: 3. The CDR3 spells CASSAGLALYEQYF. The CDR3 DNA reads as TGTGCCAGCAGTGCGGGACTAGCGCTCTACGAGCAGTACTTC.

On this clonotype: A much larger clone is a single base away; this may be a read error. V usage is TRBV5-1 and J usage is TRBJ2-7, with a tentative D call TRBD1 (6 bases). V gave up 8 bases and J gave up 1 base, with 13 bases separating them. The CDR3 sequence is 13 residues long. Germline-derived CDR1 and CDR2 are SGHRS and YFSETQ. Here the CDR3 DNA reads TGCGCCAGGAGACACGACAGGTCCTACGAGCAGTACTTC. Translating it yields CARRHDRSYEQYF. The variable domain in full, completed from reference TRBV5-1 and TRBJ2-7, reads KAGVTQTPRYLIKTRGQQVTLSCSPISGHRSVSWYQQTPGQGLQFLFEYFSETQRNKGNFPGRFSGRQFSNSRSEMNVSTLELGDSALYLCARRHDRSYEQYFGPGTRLTVT.

A word on this clonotype: This may be a read error: a much more frequent sequence differs by one nucleotide. V is TRBV28 and J is TRBJ1-5; 8 positions match TRBD1. This CDR3 spans 14 amino acids. Germline V gene data show CDR1 as MDHEN and CDR2 as SYDVKM. DNA for the CDR3: TGTGTCAGCAGGGAGACAGGGGGCAATCAGCCCCAGCATTTT. It translates to CVSRETGGNQPQHF.

The V gene is TRBV5-4, the J gene TRBJ2-2; TRBD2 matches at 13 bases. CDR3 length equals 17 residues. Looked up from germline, CDR1 is SGHNT and CDR2 is YYREEE (reference sequence). V gave up 4 bases and J gave up 16 bases; unmatched junction bases: 19. The CDR3 bases are TGTGCCAGCAGCCCAGGACTAGCGGGAGTAAACACCGGGGAGTCGTTTTTT. This sequence encodes CASSPGLAGVNTGESFF.

A remark on this clonotype: A much larger clone is a single base away; this may be a read error. J is TRBJ1-6 and V is TRBV25-1; D is ambiguous. Trimming removed 2 bases at V and 3 bases at J, with 14 bases between. CDR3 size: 17 residues. Germline-derived CDR1 and CDR2 are MGHDK and SYGVNS. CDR3 coding DNA: TGTGCCAGCAGTGAACATGGACGCAGCTTCTATAATTCACCCCTCCACTTT. It translates to CASSEHGRSFYNSPLHF.

In the case of this clonotype: The junction departs from the called germline gene at one end, perhaps through a read error. The rearrangement links TRBV4-2 to TRBJ2-7; 9 positions match TRBD2. CDR3 length: 16 residues. Per germline, CDR1 LGHNA and CDR2 YNFKEQ. CDR3 nucleotides: TGTGCCAGCAGACAAGTGGCTAGCGGGGTTCCCTACGAGCAGTACTTC. Encoded protein: CASRQVASGVPYEQYF.

This clonotype occurred once. The junction departs from the called germline gene at one end, perhaps through a read error. The V gene is TRBV11-2, the J gene TRBJ2-1; TRBD2 is a possible D gene (6 bases). The CDR3 totals 16 residues. The germline gives CDR1 SGHAT, CDR2 FQNNGV. DNA of the CDR3: TGTGCCAGCAGCATAGGTGTGGGGGGATACTACAATGAGCAGTCCTTC. This encodes CASSIGVGGYYNEQSF.

For the CDR3, the DNA is TGTACTAGCAGCCCAGGGTTCGCGAACACCGGGGAGCTGTTTTTT. As protein: CTSSPGFANTGELFF. V usage is TRBV5-6 and J usage is TRBJ2-2; possible D gene TRBD2, 6 bases. In germline, CDR1 is SGHDT, CDR2 YYEEEE. This CDR3 has 15 amino acids.

This clonotype was counted ten times or more. This chain joins TRBV5-4 and TRBJ2-3, with 8 bases identical to TRBD2. This CDR3 has 16 amino acids. The V gene end was trimmed by 0 bases and the J gene end by 2 bases; junction bases not matched to a gene: 5. Germline-derived CDR1 and CDR2 are SGHNT and YYREEE (reference sequence). CDR3 nucleotide sequence: TGTGCCAGCAGCTTGGAAGGTAGCGGGGTCACAGATACGCAGTATTTT. Translating it yields CASSLEGSGVTDTQYF. The whole variable domain, filled in from reference TRBV5-4 and TRBJ2-3, reads ETGVTQSPTHLIKTRGQQVTLRCSSQSGHNTVSWYQQALGQGPQFIFQYYREEENGRGNFPPRFSGLQFPNYSSELNVNALELDDSALYLCASSLEGSGVTDTQYFGPGTRLTVL.